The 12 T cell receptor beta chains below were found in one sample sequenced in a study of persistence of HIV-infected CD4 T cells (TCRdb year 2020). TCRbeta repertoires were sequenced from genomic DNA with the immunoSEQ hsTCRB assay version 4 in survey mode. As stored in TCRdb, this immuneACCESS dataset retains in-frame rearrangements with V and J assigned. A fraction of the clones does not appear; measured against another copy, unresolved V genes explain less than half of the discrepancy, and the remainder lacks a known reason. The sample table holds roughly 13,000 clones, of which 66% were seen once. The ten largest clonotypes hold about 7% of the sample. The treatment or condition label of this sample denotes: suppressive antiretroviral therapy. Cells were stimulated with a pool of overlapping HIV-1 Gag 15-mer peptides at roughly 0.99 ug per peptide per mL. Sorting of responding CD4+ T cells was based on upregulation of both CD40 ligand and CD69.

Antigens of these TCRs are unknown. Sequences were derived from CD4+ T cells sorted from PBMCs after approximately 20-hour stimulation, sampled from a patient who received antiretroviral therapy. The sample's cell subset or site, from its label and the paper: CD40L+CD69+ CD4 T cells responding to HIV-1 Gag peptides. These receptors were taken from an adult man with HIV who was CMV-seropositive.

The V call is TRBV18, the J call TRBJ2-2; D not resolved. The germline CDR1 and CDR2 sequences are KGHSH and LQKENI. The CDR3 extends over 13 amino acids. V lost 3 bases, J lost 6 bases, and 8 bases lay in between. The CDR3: CASSPIVAGELFF. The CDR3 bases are TGTGCCAGCTCACCTATAGTAGCCGGGGAGCTGTTTTTT.

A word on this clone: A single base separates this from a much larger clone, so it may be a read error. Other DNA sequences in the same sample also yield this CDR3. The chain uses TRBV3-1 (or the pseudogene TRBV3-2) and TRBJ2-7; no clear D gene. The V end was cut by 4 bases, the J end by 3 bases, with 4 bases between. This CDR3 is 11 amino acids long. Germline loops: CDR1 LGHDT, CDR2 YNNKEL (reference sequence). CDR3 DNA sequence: TGTGCCAGCAGCCTGAACTACGAGCAGTACTTC. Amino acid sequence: CASSLNYEQYF.

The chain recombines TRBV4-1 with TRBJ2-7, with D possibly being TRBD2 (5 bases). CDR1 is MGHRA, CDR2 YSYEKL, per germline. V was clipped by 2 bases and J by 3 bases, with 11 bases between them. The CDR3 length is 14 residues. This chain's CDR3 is CASSQQTINYEQYF. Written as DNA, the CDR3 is TGCGCCAGCAGCCAACAGACTATTAACTACGAGCAGTACTTC.

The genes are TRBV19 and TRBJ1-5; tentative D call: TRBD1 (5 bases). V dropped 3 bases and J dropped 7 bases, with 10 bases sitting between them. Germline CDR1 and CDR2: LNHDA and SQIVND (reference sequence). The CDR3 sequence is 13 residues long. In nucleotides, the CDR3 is TGTGCCAGTAGTATTAGGGGAGGGCAGCCCCAGCATTTT. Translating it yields CASSIRGGQPQHF.

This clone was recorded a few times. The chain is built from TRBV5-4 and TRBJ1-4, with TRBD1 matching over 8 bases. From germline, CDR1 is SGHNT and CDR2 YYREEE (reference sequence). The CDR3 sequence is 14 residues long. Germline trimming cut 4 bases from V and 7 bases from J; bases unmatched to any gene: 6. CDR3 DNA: TGTGCCAGCAGCCCGGGGACAGGTGTTGAAAAACTGTTTTTT. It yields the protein CASSPGTGVEKLFF. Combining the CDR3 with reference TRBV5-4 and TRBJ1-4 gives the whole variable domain ETGVTQSPTHLIKTRGQQVTLRCSSQSGHNTVSWYQQALGQGPQFIFQYYREEENGRGNFPPRFSGLQFPNYSSELNVNALELDDSALYLCASSPGTGVEKLFFGSGTQLSVL.

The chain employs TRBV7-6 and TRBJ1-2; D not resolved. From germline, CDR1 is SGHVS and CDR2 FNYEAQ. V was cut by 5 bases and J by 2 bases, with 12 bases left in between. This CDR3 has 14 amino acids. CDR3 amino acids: CASSPLSANYGYTF. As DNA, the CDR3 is TGTGCCAGCAGCCCCCTGTCAGCCAACTATGGCTACACCTTC. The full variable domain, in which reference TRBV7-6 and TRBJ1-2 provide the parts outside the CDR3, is GAGVSQSPRYKVTKRGQDVALRCDPISGHVSLYWYRQALGQGPEFLTYFNYEAQQDKSGLPNDRFSAERPEGSISTLTIQRTEQRDSAMYRCASSPLSANYGYTFGSGTRLTVV.

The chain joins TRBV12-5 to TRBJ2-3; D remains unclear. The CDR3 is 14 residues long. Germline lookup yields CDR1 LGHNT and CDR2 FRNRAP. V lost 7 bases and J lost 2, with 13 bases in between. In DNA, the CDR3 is TGTGCTAGTGCCCTAGGGTCCTCCACAGATACGCAGTATTTT. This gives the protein CASALGSSTDTQYF.

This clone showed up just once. The CDR3 nucleotides are TGTGCCAGCAGCAAAGGAGAGGCTAGCGGGAGGCCGGGGGAGACCCAGTACTTC. Translating it yields CASSKGEASGRPGETQYF. J is TRBJ2-5 and V is TRBV21-1; the table's TRBD2 call for D was not verified on the DNA. TRBV21-1 is labeled a pseudogene. The CDR3 has 18 amino acids.

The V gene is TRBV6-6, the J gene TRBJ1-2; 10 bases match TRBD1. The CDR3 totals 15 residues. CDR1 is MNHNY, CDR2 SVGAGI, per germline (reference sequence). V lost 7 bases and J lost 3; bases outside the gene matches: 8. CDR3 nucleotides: TGTGCCAGCAACACCGGGGGACAGGGGCACTATGGCTACACCTTC. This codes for CASNTGGQGHYGYTF.

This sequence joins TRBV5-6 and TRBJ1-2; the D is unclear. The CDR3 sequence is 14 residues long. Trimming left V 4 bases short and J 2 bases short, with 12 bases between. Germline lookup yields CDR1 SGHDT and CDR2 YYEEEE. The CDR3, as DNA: TGTGCCAGCAGCCCCGCCGGACGGAACTATGGCTACACCTTC. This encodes CASSPAGRNYGYTF.

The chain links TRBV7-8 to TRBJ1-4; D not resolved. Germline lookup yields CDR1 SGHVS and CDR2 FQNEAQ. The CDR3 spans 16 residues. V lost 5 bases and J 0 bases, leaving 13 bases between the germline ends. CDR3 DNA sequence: TGTGCCAGCAGCCCGGGGAATAGGGCAACTAATGAAAAACTGTTTTTT. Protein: CASSPGNRATNEKLFF.

The CDR3 sequence: CASSLDGSYGYTF. CDR3 nucleotide sequence: TGTGCCAGCAGCTTAGACGGATCCTATGGCTACACCTTC. J is TRBJ1-2 and V is TRBV11-3; unclear D gene. CDR1 and CDR2 (germline): SGHNT, YENEEA. V lost 0 bases and J 4 bases, leaving 6 bases between the germline ends. There are 13 residues in the CDR3.